This TCR beta chain derives from a study of PD-L1 blockade in urothelial cancer. Study at large: Males with bladder-origin urothelial cancer constituted about 90% of the 29 patients. A median of roughly 150,000 T cells was found in the blood samples.

Time point in this sample: pretreatment peripheral blood. Synthetically made TCR analog templates were put into each PCR as spikes. The repertoire was sequenced with immunoSEQ multiplex PCR; TCRdb's copy has only in-frame clones and lacks some. The sample lists roughly 63,000 clones, approximately 80% occurring once. Sequenced here: PBMCs, sampled around atezolizumab (anti-PD-L1) treatment. This clonotype was sampled from a man between 70 and 80 years old with urothelial cancer.

Here the CDR3 reads CASSALRGQGKLFF. The CDR3 DNA reads TGTGCCAGCAGTGCCCTTAGGGGGCAGGGAAAACTGTTTTTT. The rearrangement links TRBV2 to TRBJ1-4; TRBD1 matches 7 bases. Germline V gene lookup returns CDR1 SNHLY and CDR2 FYNNEI. This CDR3 spans 14 amino acids. V lost 4 bases and J lost 10; bases outside the gene matches: 9.